This TCR beta chain stems from a study of CD8 T cells in ankylosing spondylitis. In the case of this clonotype: No antigen is known for it. No DNA is shown, since the ends of the CDR3 on it are uncertain; the CDR3 is the one TCRdb lists.

TCRdb reprocessed the 5' RACE reads with MiXCR, giving one entry per CDR3 protein. The sample includes about 480,000 distinct CDR3 sequences, under 20% of them seen just once. General study results and limits: Characteristic, it appeared, of ankylosing spondylitis blood was a TCR beta motif of about eight highly homologous variants.

The CDR3 adds up to 15 amino acids, both ends counted. Germline CDR1 reads SNHLY; CDR2 reads FYNNEI. Sequencing was carried out using blood, either unsorted or a sorted T cell fraction (not recorded which). The sequence was obtained from a male donor with ankylosing spondylitis. V usage is TRBV2 and J usage is TRBJ2-1; the table calls TRBD1, which could not be checked here. CDR3 amino acids: CASSSSDGVQSQQFF.